Described below is a single T cell receptor beta chain sequence and its context. In its sample, this clonotype was seen a few times. Its antigen specificity is not known. The input lacks base qualities; no much larger clone sits a single base away. These data are taken from a study of regulatory T cells in long-lasting Graves disease (dated by TCRdb to 2020 to 2022). About the study as a whole: To count as having persistent Graves' disease, a patient had to have received antithyroid drug treatment for over 5 years with TSH receptor autoantibodies remaining persistently positive. Persistent Graves' disease patients were compared with newly diagnosed Graves' disease patients by peripheral blood TCR sequencing and RNA sequencing. The study took place in China and was registered as a clinical trial. A total of 35 or so samples underwent TCR sequencing: around 13 from persistent and about 20 from newly diagnosed Graves' disease patients. On average, persistent Graves' disease patients in the clinical cohort had been on antithyroid drugs for roughly 11 years. What the work shows at the level of the full study, not this receptor alone: Patients with persistent disease shared more public clonotypes (approximately 2,500) than newly diagnosed patients did (about 970). As a limitation, the authors acknowledged that the small sample size may reduce accuracy. Because the primary lesion, thyroid tissue, could not be accessed, the study looked at peripheral blood alone. Preferential use of TRBV28, TRBJ1-2 and TRBJ2-5 was observed in persistent disease, whereas TRBV20-1 and TRBJ2-1 were favored in newly diagnosed disease. Persistent Graves' disease patients showed lower TCR Shannon entropy and fewer highly expanded clones than newly diagnosed patients, suggesting clonal expansion. Only the TCR beta chain was sequenced and analyzed.

At the junction V is shortened by 7 bases and J by 3 bases, with 3 bases in between. Taken from the germline V gene, the CDR1 and CDR2 loops are MDHEN and SYDVKM. CDR3 length: 11 amino acids, cysteine to phenylalanine. The sequence is cut down to CDR3 DNA, 33 bases in frame from base 1. This specimen's time point label, per the study, means: persistent/refractory GD, antithyroid drugs over 5 years with positive TRAb. For both TCR sequencing and RNA sequencing, RNA was extracted from PBMCs in TRIzol. Graves' disease was diagnosed according to American Thyroid Association guidelines. Patients were recruited from an endocrinology department in Xi'an, China. From each patient, roughly 9 milliliters of peripheral blood was collected into an EDTA anticoagulant tube. Ficoll Paque Plus density gradient separation was used to isolate PBMCs, and no additional T cell sorting was done. RNA quality was checked with an Agilent 2100 Bioanalyzer and agarose gel, and concentration with a NanoDrop 2000.

Library prep was done by multiplex PCR. For sequencing, an Illumina HiSeq 4000 was employed. TCR beta libraries were built with iRepertoire HTBI primers and Arm-PCR amplification of CDR3 regions. Before sequencing, the PCR products underwent gel purification. As for how the authors treated the data: Across samples, fewer than 70 TRBV and approximately 15 TRBJ segments were identified and used for gene usage analysis of CDR3 amino acid clonotypes. COPE and FqMerger were used to merge filtered high-quality paired reads into contigs. BLAST was used to align contigs to IMGT TRBV, TRBD and TRBJ reference genes, and CDR3 was defined according to IMGT. Any clonotype with a frequency above 0.1% was counted as a highly expanded clone. Shannon entropy served as the measure of repertoire diversity, while the Gini coefficient captured V-J evenness. Clonotypes shared by more than one individual were considered public. The public sequencing data were trimmed at Q25 with fastp and processed into clonotypes with MiXCR by TCRdb, which kept only in-frame beta chains. Each entry is one CDR3 protein sequence, shown with its most common DNA and genes. The V and J calls were not made by the authors but by TCRdb's processing. In all, the sample holds 310,000 or so distinct CDR3 sequences, and around a fifth of those were seen once. 25% to 35% of the sample rests with the top ten.

Sequenced material: peripheral blood mononuclear cells (PBMCs), taken when the disease was refractory, from a patient treated with antithyroid drugs. The sequence derives from a female donor with Graves disease. The V and J segments used are TRBV28 and TRBJ2-2, with the D gene uncertain. CDR3 region: CASKYTGELFF. The DNA sequence follows: TGTGCCAGCAAATACACCGGGGAGCTGTTTTTT.